Listed here are 32 T cell receptor beta chains from one sample, sequenced in a study of OX40 agonist ivuxolimab in advanced cancers. Sequencing used immunoSEQ multiplex PCR; TCRdb keeps in-frame clones, though not all of them. Among about 110,000 clones listed, under 95% were seen once. The sample here was CD4+ or CD8+ T cells sorted from blood, taken in a trial of the OX40 agonist ivuxolimab. The receptors were gathered from an adult with an advanced solid tumor such as melanoma, head and neck, liver or kidney cancer.

This clone was observed a single time. V and J are TRBV27 and TRBJ2-2; 9 positions agree with TRBD1. The germline CDR1 and CDR2 sequences are MNHEY and SMNVEV (reference sequence). The CDR3 contains 15 residues. J lost 3 bases, V lost 7 bases, and 6 bases had no gene match. DNA of the CDR3: TGTGCCAGCAAACAGGGGGCGCCGGACACCGGGGAGCTGTTTTTT. As protein: CASKQGAPDTGELFF.

The chain carries TRBV7-9 and TRBJ1-5; tentative D call: TRBD1 (6 bases). The V end was cut by 1 base, the J end by 3 bases, with 13 bases between. Germline V lookup: CDR1 SEHNR, CDR2 FQNEAQ (reference sequence). The CDR3 spans 16 residues. In nucleotides, the CDR3 is TGTGCCAGCAGCTTAGAAAAGGGACAATTCAATCAGCCCCAGCATTTT. This translates into CASSLEKGQFNQPQHF.

The chain joins TRBV29-1 to TRBJ1-2, with 11 bases aligning to TRBD1. Germline trimming cut 3 bases from V and 7 bases from J; bases unmatched to any gene: 7. The CDR3 totals 14 residues. Germline lookup yields CDR1 SQVTM and CDR2 ANQGSEA. The chain's CDR3 is CSVEAGTGGIGYTF. The CDR3 coding sequence is TGCAGCGTTGAGGCCGGGACAGGGGGTATTGGCTACACCTTC.

The rearrangement links TRBV7-9 to TRBJ2-7; possible D gene TRBD1, 5 bases. From germline, CDR1 is SEHNR and CDR2 FQNEAQ (reference sequence). This CDR3 has 15 amino acids. Trimming removed 1 base at V and 7 bases at J, with 17 bases between. In DNA, the CDR3 is TGTGCCAGCAGCTTAGAGGCAGGGCCCCTGGGGGAGCAGTACTTC. Translating it yields CASSLEAGPLGEQYF. Supplemented by reference TRBV7-9 and TRBJ2-7, the full variable domain reads DTGVSQNPRHKITKRGQNVTFRCDPISEHNRLYWYRQTLGQGPEFLTYFQNEAQLEKSRLLSDRFSAERPKGSFSTLEIQRTEQGDSAMYLCASSLEAGPLGEQYFGPGTRLTVT.

The chain uses TRBV11-2 and TRBJ1-3; D may be TRBD1 (6 bases). The V gene's germline CDR1 is SGHAT and CDR2 FQNNGV. V gave up 5 bases and J gave up 0 bases, with 11 bases separating them. The CDR3 is made up of 15 amino acids. CDR3 nucleotides: TGTGCCAGCAGCCCACAGGGTCGCTCTGGAAACACCATATATTTT. Its protein product is CASSPQGRSGNTIYF.

The chain couples TRBV30 to TRBJ2-2; 8 positions agree with TRBD2. The CDR3 runs to 15 residues. V dropped 0 bases and J dropped 3; count of bases not matched to a gene: 3. Germline values: CDR1 GTSNPN, CDR2 SVGIG (reference sequence). CDR3 amino acids: CAWSVSGRDTGELFF. The DNA of the CDR3 is TGTGCCTGGAGTGTATCCGGGAGGGACACCGGGGAGCTGTTTTTT.

The rearrangement uses TRBV19 and TRBJ2-3, with 9 bases identical to TRBD1. CDR1 and CDR2 from the germline V gene are LNHDA and SQIVND (reference sequence). J lost 0 bases, V lost 5 bases, and 3 bases had no gene match. The CDR3 sequence is 15 residues long. This chain's CDR3 is CASSVQGASTDTQYF. CDR3 bases: TGTGCCAGTAGTGTACAGGGGGCTAGCACAGATACGCAGTATTTT.

This chain links TRBV29-1 with TRBJ2-5; D could derive from TRBD1 or TRBD2 (5 bases each). Trimming left V 7 bases short and J 0 bases short, with 12 bases between. The length of the CDR3 is 13 residues. Germline V lookup: CDR1 SQVTM, CDR2 ANQGSEA. Here the CDR3 DNA reads TGCAGCGCCCCGGGACCGAACCAAGAGACCCAGTACTTC. Its translation is CSAPGPNQETQYF.

This clone was observed a few times. The rearrangement uses TRBV6-1 and TRBJ2-5; tentatively, D is TRBD2 (5 bases). Per the germline V gene, CDR1 is MNHNS and CDR2 is SASEGT. The ends were cut back, 6 bases at V and 5 bases at J, with 16 bases in the middle. The CDR3 has 14 amino acids. The CDR3 coding sequence is TGTGCCAGCAGGGATCCCACTAGTTACGAGACCCAGTACTTC. Translated, it gives CASRDPTSYETQYF.

This clone appeared a single time. The J gene is TRBJ1-2, the V gene TRBV4-2; a possible D gene is TRBD1 (5 bases). The CDR3 totals 14 residues. V lost 4 bases and J lost 4, with 13 bases in between. Germline lookup yields CDR1 LGHNA and CDR2 YNFKEQ. CDR3 amino acids: CASSPGGGGYGYTF. The CDR3 nucleotides read TGTGCCAGCAGCCCGGGTGGGGGTGGCTATGGCTACACCTTC.

J is TRBJ2-7 and V is TRBV19; TRBD1 is a possible D gene (6 bases). The germline V gene has CDR1 LNHDA and CDR2 SQIVND (reference sequence). Trimming took 6 bases from V and 0 from J, leaving 12 bases between them. The CDR3 length is 14 residues. The CDR3 loop reads CASRPGRGSYEQYF. Here the CDR3 DNA reads TGTGCCAGTAGGCCGGGCAGGGGCTCCTACGAGCAGTACTTC.

Concerning this clone itself: This same CDR3 is encoded by further DNA sequences in the sample. V gene TRBV7-3 combines with J gene TRBJ2-3; D call uncertain. The germline gives CDR1 SGHTA, CDR2 FQGTGA. CDR3 length: 12 amino acids. V was shortened by 2 bases and J by 1 base, with 1 base between the two germline ends. DNA of the CDR3: TGTGCCAGCAGCTTAGGCACAGATACGCAGTATTTT. This encodes CASSLGTDTQYF.

The chain links TRBV6-6 to TRBJ2-1; 7 positions agree with TRBD1. CDR3 size: 14 residues. Germline V gives CDR1 MNHNY, CDR2 SVGAGI (reference sequence). J lost 6 bases, V lost 6 bases, and 8 bases had no gene match. The CDR3 loop is CASRTRQGFNEQFF. The CDR3 DNA reads TGTGCCAGCAGAACCCGACAGGGATTCAATGAGCAGTTCTTC.

The chain carries TRBV2 and TRBJ1-5, with TRBD1 as a possible D gene (6 bases). Trimming stripped 2 bases from V and 5 bases from J, with 10 bases between. In germline, CDR1 is SNHLY, CDR2 FYNNEI. CDR3 size: 14 residues. The CDR3 nucleotides read TGTGCCAGCAGTGAACAGGGGTTGGATCAGCCCCAGCATTTT. Translation: CASSEQGLDQPQHF. The variable domain in full, completed from reference TRBV2 and TRBJ1-5, reads EPEVTQTPSHQVTQMGQEVILRCVPISNHLYFYWYRQILGQKVEFLVSFYNNEISEKSEIFDDQFSVERPDGSNFTLKIRSTKLEDSAMYFCASSEQGLDQPQHFGDGTRLSIL.

DNA for the CDR3: TGTGCCAGCAGCTCCGGGACTCTCGGAGATACGCAGTATTTT. Translation: CASSSGTLGDTQYF. V gene TRBV5-6 combines with J gene TRBJ2-3, with D tentatively TRBD2 (6 bases). CDR3 length: 14 residues. CDR1 SGHDT and CDR2 YYEEEE come from the germline V gene. Trimming stripped 3 bases from V and 5 bases from J, with 13 bases between. Combining the CDR3 with reference TRBV5-6 and TRBJ2-3 gives the whole variable domain DAGVTQSPTHLIKTRGQQVTLRCSPKSGHDTVSWYQQALGQGPQFIFQYYEEEERQRGNFPDRFSGHQFPNYSSELNVNALLLGDSALYLCASSSGTLGDTQYFGPGTRLTVL.

The V gene is TRBV6-1, the J gene TRBJ2-3; D is ambiguous. This CDR3 has 11 amino acids. The V and J ends lost 3 bases and 6 bases respectively, with 4 bases between them. Germline V gene sequence: CDR1 MNHNS, CDR2 SASEGT. The CDR3: CASSDLDTQYF. The CDR3 DNA follows: TGTGCCAGCAGTGATCTTGATACGCAGTATTTT.

The V gene is TRBV19, the J gene TRBJ2-2; no firm D call. V shed 6 bases and J shed 1 base, with 9 bases lying between them. CDR1 and CDR2 (germline): LNHDA, SQIVND (reference sequence). The CDR3 length is 14 residues. In DNA form, the CDR3 reads TGTGCCAGTAGAGTATACCTGAACACCGGGGAGCTGTTTTTT. It encodes CASRVYLNTGELFF.

This clone was seen only a few times. V and J are TRBV27 and TRBJ1-1; D is unresolved. Germline assignment: CDR1 MNHEY and CDR2 SMNVEV (reference sequence). Trimming cost V 3 bases and J 1 base, with 6 bases left between them. The CDR3 consists of 13 residues. CDR3 sequence: CASSFRENTEAFF. The CDR3 region has the DNA TGTGCCAGCAGTTTTCGGGAGAACACTGAAGCTTTCTTT.

The CDR3 DNA is TGTGCCCGGGAGAAAATGGGGCAGTTGGACGGCTACACCTTC. Translation gives CAREKMGQLDGYTF. This chain links TRBV30 with TRBJ1-2; the D gene is possibly TRBD1 (5 bases). The V and J ends lost 8 bases and 8 bases respectively, with 24 bases between them. This CDR3 is built from 14 residues. The germline V gene has CDR1 GTSNPN and CDR2 SVGIG (reference sequence).

This clone showed up just once. The gene calls are TRBV18 and TRBJ2-7; TRBD1 agrees at 9 bases. Germline trimming cut 6 bases from V and 2 bases from J; bases unmatched to any gene: 5. This CDR3 contains 14 residues. Germline lookup yields CDR1 KGHSH and CDR2 LQKENI. The DNA of the CDR3 is TGTGCCAGCTCGGGGGACAGGGTCACCTACGAGCAGTACTTC. It is translated as CASSGDRVTYEQYF.

V and J are TRBV2 and TRBJ2-1, with 10 bases that match TRBD2. The CDR3 loop spans 15 amino acids. V lost 6 bases, J lost 4 bases, and 6 bases stayed unmatched. Germline loops: CDR1 SNHLY, CDR2 FYNNEI. The CDR3 DNA follows: TGTGCCAGCAGGGATAGCGGGGGGATTTACAATGAGCAGTTCTTC. It translates to CASRDSGGIYNEQFF.

The CDR3 nucleotides are TGCGCCAGCAGCCAAGGGGGACAGGGGTATGCCGGGGAGCTGTTTTTT. Residues: CASSQGGQGYAGELFF. This sequence joins TRBV5-1 and TRBJ2-2; 10 bases agree with TRBD1. V trimming: 4 bases; J trimming: 6 bases; junction bases outside the gene matches: 9. In germline, CDR1 is SGHRS, CDR2 YFSETQ. The CDR3 length is 16 residues.

The genes are TRBV19 and TRBJ2-5; D may be TRBD1 (6 bases). The CDR3 consists of 14 residues. From germline, CDR1 is LNHDA and CDR2 SQIVND (reference sequence). V shed 3 bases and J shed 5 bases, with 13 bases lying between them. The CDR3 DNA sequence: TGTGCCAGTAGTATCAGGGGTGGTGGGGAGACCCAGTACTTC. As protein: CASSIRGGGETQYF.

This clone was seen a single time. The chain links TRBV18 to TRBJ1-4; D gene unclear. Trimming left V 8 bases short and J 1 base short, with 11 bases between. Looked up from germline, CDR1 is KGHSH and CDR2 is LQKENI. The length of the CDR3 is 14 residues. Written as DNA, the CDR3 is TGTGCCAGCACCGCCAGTAGAACTAATGAAAAACTGTTTTTT. Translated: CASTASRTNEKLFF.

About this clone: The sample has other DNA sequences that encode this CDR3 too. The chain recombines TRBV5-1 with TRBJ2-7, with 9 bases aligning to TRBD2. CDR1 and CDR2 (germline): SGHRS, YFSETQ. The CDR3 is 14 residues long. The J segment lost 2 bases and the V segment lost 0 bases, leaving 0 bases of the junction unmatched. CDR3 loop: CASSLERGAYEQYF. The CDR3 DNA reads as TGCGCCAGCAGCTTGGAGCGGGGGGCCTACGAGCAGTACTTC.

The chain employs TRBV10-3 and TRBJ2-1, with 8 bases identical to TRBD1. J gave up 8 bases and V 1 base, and 10 bases lay outside the gene matches. This CDR3 has 16 residues. Per the germline V gene, CDR1 is ENHRY and CDR2 is SYGVKD. Here the CDR3 reads CAISEFGTGGEDEQFF. Here the CDR3 DNA reads TGTGCCATCAGTGAGTTTGGGACAGGCGGTGAGGATGAGCAGTTCTTC.

The V and J genes are TRBV7-3 and TRBJ2-2, with a tentative D call TRBD1 (5 bases). The germline V gene has CDR1 SGHTA and CDR2 FQGTGA. V dropped 4 bases and J dropped 6 bases, with 12 bases sitting between them. This CDR3 has 14 amino acids. This CDR3 reads CASSSAGYPGELFF. The CDR3, as DNA: TGTGCCAGCAGCTCGGCAGGGTATCCCGGGGAGCTGTTTTTT.

The rearrangement links TRBV2 to TRBJ2-3, with D hard to call. The CDR3 runs 12 residues. In germline, CDR1 is SNHLY, CDR2 FYNNEI. Trimming shortened V by 6 bases and J by 3 bases, and 7 bases separated the two germline ends. DNA of the CDR3: TGTGCCAGCAGGCCATTTACAGATACGCAGTATTTT. It encodes CASRPFTDTQYF.

This chain links TRBV7-9 with TRBJ1-4; D uncertain. The CDR3 extends over 14 amino acids. Germline CDR1 SEHNR, CDR2 FQNEAQ (reference sequence). The V and J ends lost 5 bases and 6 bases respectively, with 13 bases between them. CDR3 protein: CASSPQWVDEKLFF. For the CDR3, the DNA is TGTGCCAGCAGCCCACAGTGGGTGGATGAAAAACTGTTTTTT.

The table lists this clone with a few counts. The CDR3 DNA reads TGTGCCACGTATGAGGGCACAATCAATCAGCCCCAGCATTTT. It specifies CATYEGTINQPQHF. V usage is TRBV10-3 and J usage is TRBJ1-5; D not certain. CDR3 length equals 14 residues. Germline V CDR1 and CDR2: ENHRY, SYGVKD. V shed 10 bases and J shed 3 bases, with 16 bases lying between them.

The chain recombines TRBV5-1 with TRBJ2-5; 10 nucleotides align to TRBD1. The V gene end was trimmed by 9 bases and the J gene end by 1 base; junction bases not matched to a gene: 6. Germline V CDR1 and CDR2: SGHRS, YFSETQ. This CDR3 comprises 14 residues. DNA of the CDR3: TGCGCCACCTCGACAGGGGGCTTCCAAGAGACCCAGTACTTC. It is translated as CATSTGGFQETQYF.

The V and J genes are TRBV14 and TRBJ2-1, with D possibly matching TRBD2 (6 bases). The length of the CDR3 is 13 residues. Per germline, CDR1 SGHDN and CDR2 FVKESK. V shed 1 base and J shed 7 bases, with 8 bases lying between them. The CDR3 loop reads CASSQGLVNEQFF. The CDR3, as DNA: TGTGCCAGCAGCCAAGGACTAGTAAATGAGCAGTTCTTC.